These T cell receptor beta chains were read from a single sample in a study of blood T cell repertoires in COVID-19. Sequenced by immunoSEQ multiplex PCR; TCRdb stores in-frame clones only, minus some. The table records about 300,000 clones, approximately 85% of them present only once. Material: PBMCs or T cells enriched from blood (not recorded which). These receptors all stem from a man aged 25-40 years who had recovered from COVID-19. CDR3s include the opening cysteine and the closing phenylalanine or tryptophan. The D gene is left open where the match is weak. Expanded clones are given a class, and other clones once, few, many or no size at all.

clone_size	v_call	d_call	j_call	cdr3_aa	cdr3_nt
.	TRBV6-5	.	TRBJ2-7	CASSRGYEQYF	TGTGCCAGCAGTCGGGGATACGAGCAGTACTTC
.	TRBV5-1	.	TRBJ1-2	CASRGGGPYGYTF	TGCGCCAGCAGGGGCGGGGGTCCCTATGGCTACACCTTC
few	TRBV30	TRBD2	TRBJ2-3	CAWSVGAGGVTDTQYF	TGTGCCTGGAGTGTAGGGGCCGGGGGGGTCACAGATACGCAGTATTTT
once	TRBV19	TRBD1	TRBJ1-2	CASRDRGANYGYTF	TGTGCCAGTAGGGACAGGGGGGCAAACTATGGCTACACCTTC
.	TRBV3-1/TRBV3-2	TRBD1	TRBJ1-2	CASSLRDSYGYTF	TGTGCCAGCAGCCTACGGGACAGCTATGGCTACACCTTC
.	TRBV5-1	TRBD1	TRBJ1-3	CASSTWTGGVNTIYF	TGCGCCAGCAGCACCTGGACAGGGGGAGTAAACACCATATATTTT
many	TRBV27	.	TRBJ1-1	CASRMGQVSVTEAFF	TGTGCCAGCAGAATGGGGCAAGTGTCGGTGACTGAAGCTTTCTTT
.	TRBV9	TRBD1	TRBJ1-2	CASSVGTGFYGYTF	TGTGCCAGCAGCGTAGGGACAGGGTTCTATGGCTACACCTTC
many	TRBV7-2	.	TRBJ1-3	CASSVAGNSGNTIYF	TGTGCCAGCAGCGTCGCAGGGAACTCTGGAAACACCATATATTTT
.	TRBV3-1/TRBV3-2	.	TRBJ1-1	CASSQGSGVNTEAFF	TGTGCCAGCAGCCAAGGGTCAGGGGTGAACACTGAAGCTTTCTTT
.	TRBV5-4	TRBD2	TRBJ2-1	CASSTGLAGGLYEQFF	TGTGCCAGCAGCACAGGACTAGCGGGGGGTCTTTATGAGCAGTTCTTC
.	TRBV12-3/TRBV12-4	.	TRBJ1-5	CASSLGAGQPQHF	TGTGCCAGCAGTTTAGGGGCGGGGCAGCCCCAGCATTTT
.	TRBV4-2	TRBD2	TRBJ2-3	CASSTGGPGTDTQYF	TGTGCCAGCAGCACGGGGGGGCCGGGCACAGATACGCAGTATTTT
.	TRBV2	.	TRBJ2-3	CASSDQGIPDTQYF	TGTGCCAGCAGTGACCAGGGGATCCCAGATACGCAGTATTTT
once	TRBV11-1	TRBD1	TRBJ1-1	CASSLARTGNTEAFF	TGTGCCAGCAGCTTAGCCCGGACAGGGAACACTGAAGCTTTCTTT
.	TRBV30	TRBD1	TRBJ1-6	CAWSGDSVVPLHF	TGTGCCTGGAGTGGGGACAGCGTGGTACCCCTCCACTTT
.	TRBV15	.	TRBJ2-7	CATSSDLSSYEQYF	TGTGCCACCAGTTCCGACTTGAGCTCCTACGAGCAGTACTTC
.	TRBV7-9	TRBD1	TRBJ1-1	CASRSSRGRGAFF	TGTGCCAGCAGATCAAGCAGGGGGCGCGGAGCTTTCTTT
.	TRBV9	TRBD1	TRBJ1-2	CASSGTPTGTGIINYGYTF	TGTGCCAGCAGCGGAACGCCAACCGGGACAGGGATTATTAACTATGGCTACACCTTC
.	TRBV5-1	TRBD1	TRBJ1-2	CASSLRTGFYGYTF	TGCGCCAGCAGCTTACGGACAGGCTTCTATGGCTACACCTTC
.	TRBV3-1/TRBV3-2	TRBD2	TRBJ2-7	CASSQGWSSGGANEQYF	TGTGCCAGCAGCCAAGGGTGGTCTAGCGGGGGGGCCAACGAGCAGTACTTC
once	TRBV23-1	TRBD2	TRBJ2-5	CASRQWLAGGQETQYF	TGCGCCAGCCGACAATGGCTAGCGGGGGGGCAAGAGACCCAGTACTTC
.	TRBV6-5	TRBD1	TRBJ1-2	CAAGQGLHYGYTF	TGTGCCGCAGGACAGGGGTTACACTATGGCTACACCTTC
.	TRBV19	.	TRBJ1-1	CASSIKSGVPTEAFF	TGTGCCAGTAGTATTAAGTCAGGGGTGCCCACTGAAGCTTTCTTT
.	TRBV20-1	.	TRBJ1-2	CSAQTGYGYTF	TGCAGTGCTCAGACTGGCTATGGCTACACCTTC
.	TRBV6-5	.	TRBJ2-1	CASRVHPSSYNEQFF	TGTGCCAGCAGGGTACACCCGTCCTCCTACAATGAGCAGTTCTTC
once	TRBV10-3	TRBD1	TRBJ1-5	CATQGQDNQPQHF	TGTGCCACGCAGGGACAGGACAATCAGCCCCAGCATTTT
.	TRBV20-1	.	TRBJ2-3	CSGALSDTQYF	TGCAGTGGGGCCCTCTCAGATACGCAGTATTTT
.	TRBV7-9	.	TRBJ2-1	CASSLAVATLRNEQFF	TGTGCCAGCAGCTTAGCGGTGGCGACTTTGCGGAATGAGCAGTTCTTC
.	TRBV12-3/TRBV12-4	.	TRBJ1-1	CASTAGENTEAFF	TGTGCCAGCACCGCAGGGGAGAACACTGAAGCTTTCTTT
few	TRBV30	.	TRBJ1-1	CAWRWVEGTEAFF	TGTGCCTGGAGATGGGTGGAGGGCACTGAAGCTTTCTTT
.	TRBV9	TRBD1	TRBJ1-2	CASSGRTGDSYGYTF	TGTGCCAGCAGCGGACGTACAGGGGATTCCTATGGCTACACCTTC
.	TRBV7-6	TRBD1	TRBJ1-3	CASSPDRVTGNTIYF	TGTGCCAGCAGCCCGGACAGGGTAACTGGAAACACCATATATTTT
.	TRBV29-1	.	TRBJ2-7	CSVEDEAGASYEQYF	TGCAGCGTTGAAGATGAGGCAGGGGCCTCCTACGAGCAGTACTTC
few	TRBV15	.	TRBJ1-2	CATSREGHQAYGYTF	TGTGCCACCAGCAGAGAGGGACACCAAGCGTATGGCTACACCTTC
.	TRBV6-1	.	TRBJ1-1	CASSEVNRRTEAFF	TGTGCCAGCAGTGAAGTGAACAGGCGAACTGAAGCTTTCTTT
.	TRBV18	.	TRBJ2-5	CASSPGPASEETQYF	TGTGCCAGCTCACCAGGGCCGGCTTCTGAGGAGACCCAGTACTTC
once	TRBV7-9	.	TRBJ2-2	CASSLLSIRGKTGELFF	TGTGCCAGCAGCTTACTCTCCATCAGGGGAAAGACCGGGGAGCTGTTTTTT
once	TRBV19	TRBD1	TRBJ2-4	CASSPRTGEAKNIQYF	TGTGCCAGTAGTCCCAGGACAGGGGAAGCCAAAAACATTCAGTACTTC
.	TRBV6-5	.	TRBJ1-1	CASRDRSPNTEAFF	TGTGCCAGCAGGGACAGAAGTCCGAACACTGAAGCTTTCTTT
.	TRBV21-1	.	TRBJ1-1	CASTGGLGHSEAFF	TGTGCCAGCACAGGGGGACTAGGCCATTCTGAAGCTTTCTTT
.	TRBV29-1	TRBD1	TRBJ1-1	CSAGGGWGTEAFF	TGCAGCGCAGGGGGCGGGTGGGGCACTGAAGCTTTCTTT
.	TRBV9	TRBD1	TRBJ1-2	CASSPPGTGAGGYTF	TGTGCCAGCAGCCCCCCCGGGACAGGGGCTGGTGGCTACACCTTC
.	TRBV21-1	.	TRBJ1-1	CASSKEGGRDMMNTEAFF	TGTGCCAGCAGCAAAGAGGGAGGTAGGGATATGATGAACACTGAAGCTTTCTTT
.	TRBV20-1	.	TRBJ2-1	CSASFRGRVDNEQFF	TGCAGTGCTAGTTTCAGGGGAAGGGTAGACAATGAGCAGTTCTTC
.	TRBV2	TRBD1	TRBJ1-5	CASTLGQGGGQPQHF	TGTGCCAGCACCTTGGGACAGGGAGGGGGACAGCCCCAGCATTTT
.	TRBV19	TRBD1	TRBJ2-7	CASSITGGEQYF	TGTGCCAGTAGTATCACAGGGGGCGAGCAGTACTTC
.	TRBV6-2/TRBV6-3	TRBD2	TRBJ2-1	CASSYRGLAVNEQFF	TGTGCCAGCAGTTACCGGGGACTAGCTGTCAATGAGCAGTTCTTC
once	TRBV5-5	.	TRBJ1-2	CATSGLARGYTF	TGTGCCACCAGCGGTTTAGCCCGTGGCTACACCTTC
.	TRBV7-6	.	TRBJ2-1	CASSVVPGVNEQFF	TGTGCCAGCAGCGTGGTTCCGGGGGTCAATGAGCAGTTCTTC
.	TRBV7-9	TRBD1	TRBJ1-2	CASSLEGASYGYTF	TGTGCCAGCAGCTTAGAGGGGGCGTCCTATGGCTACACCTTC
.	TRBV19	.	TRBJ1-5	CAVTGSKQPQHF	TGTGCCGTCACAGGTTCGAAGCAGCCCCAGCATTTT
.	TRBV5-4	.	TRBJ1-1	CASSPTPGQSRNTEAFF	TGTGCCAGCAGCCCCACACCGGGACAATCAAGGAACACTGAAGCTTTCTTT
.	TRBV6-2/TRBV6-3	TRBD1	TRBJ2-7	CASSPLRDRDDEQYF	TGTGCCAGCAGCCCATTGAGGGACAGGGATGACGAGCAGTACTTC
.	TRBV7-2	TRBD1	TRBJ2-7	CASSLARDRGQYEQYF	TGTGCCAGCAGCTTAGCAAGGGACAGGGGACAGTACGAGCAGTACTTC
.	TRBV5-1	.	TRBJ2-5	CASSLQGAQYF	TGCGCCAGCAGCTTACAGGGTGCCCAGTACTTC
.	TRBV6-6	TRBD1	TRBJ1-4	CASSRFIPGQGVDEKLFF	TGTGCCAGCAGCCGATTTATTCCAGGACAGGGCGTGGATGAAAAACTGTTTTTT
.	TRBV7-9	TRBD1	TRBJ2-2	CASSLGQGGELFF	TGTGCCAGCAGCTTAGGACAGGGCGGGGAGCTGTTTTTT
.	TRBV5-1	.	TRBJ1-1	CASSSGVNTEAFF	TGCGCCAGCAGCTCAGGGGTGAACACTGAAGCTTTCTTT
.	TRBV6-2/TRBV6-3	.	TRBJ2-5	CASSYYRQETQYF	TGTGCCAGCAGTTACTACAGACAAGAGACCCAGTACTTC